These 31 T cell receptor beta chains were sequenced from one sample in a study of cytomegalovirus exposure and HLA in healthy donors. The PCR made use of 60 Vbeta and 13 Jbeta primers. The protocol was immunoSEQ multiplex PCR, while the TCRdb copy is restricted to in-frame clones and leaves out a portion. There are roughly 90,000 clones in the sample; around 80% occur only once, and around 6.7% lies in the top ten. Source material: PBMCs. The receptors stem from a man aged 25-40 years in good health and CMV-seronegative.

CDR3 region: CASSPEESPYEQYF. The CDR3 DNA sequence: TGTGCCAGCAGCCCTGAGGAGTCCCCCTACGAGCAGTACTTC. The rearrangement joins TRBV7-9 to TRBJ2-7; D remains unclear. This CDR3 spans 14 amino acids. Looked up from germline, CDR1 is SEHNR and CDR2 is FQNEAQ (reference sequence). Between the trimmed V and J ends, which lost 5 bases and 2 bases, there was a span of 13 bases.

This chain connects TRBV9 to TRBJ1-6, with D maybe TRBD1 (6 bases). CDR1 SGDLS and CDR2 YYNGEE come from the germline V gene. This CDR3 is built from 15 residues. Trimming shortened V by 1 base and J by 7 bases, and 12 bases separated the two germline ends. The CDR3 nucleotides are TGTGCCAGCAGCGTAACAGGGTTCAGAAATTCACCCCTCCACTTT. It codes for CASSVTGFRNSPLHF.

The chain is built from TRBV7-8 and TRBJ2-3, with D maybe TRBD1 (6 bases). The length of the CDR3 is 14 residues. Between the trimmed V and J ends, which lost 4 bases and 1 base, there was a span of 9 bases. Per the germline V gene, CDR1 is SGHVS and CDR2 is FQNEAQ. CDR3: CASSSRTGTDTQYF. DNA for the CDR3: TGTGCCAGCAGCTCCCGGACAGGCACAGATACGCAGTATTTT.

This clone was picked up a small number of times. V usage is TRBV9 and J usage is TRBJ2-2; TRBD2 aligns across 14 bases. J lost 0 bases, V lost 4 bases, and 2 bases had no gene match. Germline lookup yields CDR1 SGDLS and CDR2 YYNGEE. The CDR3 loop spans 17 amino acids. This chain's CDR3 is CASSSTSGGANTGELFF. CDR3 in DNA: TGTGCCAGCAGCTCGACTAGCGGGGGGGCGAACACCGGGGAGCTGTTTTTT.

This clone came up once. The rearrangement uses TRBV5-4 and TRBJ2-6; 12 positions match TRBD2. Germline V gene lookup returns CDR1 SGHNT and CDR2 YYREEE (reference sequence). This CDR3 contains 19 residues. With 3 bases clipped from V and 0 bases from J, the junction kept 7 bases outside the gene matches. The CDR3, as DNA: TGTGCCAGCAGCTCGACTAGCGGGAGCTTCCCCTCTGGGGCCAACGTCCTGACTTTC. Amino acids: CASSSTSGSFPSGANVLTF.

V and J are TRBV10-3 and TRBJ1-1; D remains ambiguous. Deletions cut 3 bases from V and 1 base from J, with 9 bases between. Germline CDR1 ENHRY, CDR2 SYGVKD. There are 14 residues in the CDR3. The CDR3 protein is CAISDGERNTEAFF. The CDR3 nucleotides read TGTGCCATCAGTGACGGGGAGAGGAACACTGAAGCTTTCTTT.

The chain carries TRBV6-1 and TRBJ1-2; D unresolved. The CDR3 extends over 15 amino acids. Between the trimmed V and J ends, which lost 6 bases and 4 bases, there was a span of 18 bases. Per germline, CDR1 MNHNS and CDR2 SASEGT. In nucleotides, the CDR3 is TGTGCCAGCAGCCCTCGAGACTCCTCTCTCTATGGCTACACCTTC. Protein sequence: CASSPRDSSLYGYTF.

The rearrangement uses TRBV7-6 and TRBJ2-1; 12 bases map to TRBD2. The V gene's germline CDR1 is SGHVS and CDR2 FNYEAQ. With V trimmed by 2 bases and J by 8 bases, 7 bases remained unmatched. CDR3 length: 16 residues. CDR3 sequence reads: CASSLLLAGGGDEQFF. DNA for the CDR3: TGTGCCAGCAGCTTACTACTAGCGGGGGGAGGAGATGAGCAGTTCTTC.

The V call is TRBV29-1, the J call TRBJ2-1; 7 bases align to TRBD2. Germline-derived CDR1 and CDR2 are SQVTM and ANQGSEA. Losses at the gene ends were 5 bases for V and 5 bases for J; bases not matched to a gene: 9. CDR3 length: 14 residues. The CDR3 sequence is CSVQDSGSNNEQFF. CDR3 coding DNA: TGCAGCGTTCAGGATAGCGGGTCGAACAATGAGCAGTTCTTC.

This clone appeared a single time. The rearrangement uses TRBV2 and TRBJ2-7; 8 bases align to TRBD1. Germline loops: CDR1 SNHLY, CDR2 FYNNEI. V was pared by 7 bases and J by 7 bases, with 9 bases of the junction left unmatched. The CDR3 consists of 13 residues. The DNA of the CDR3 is TGTGCCAGCACCGCCCAGGGGGCAAGGGAGCAGTACTTC. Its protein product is CASTAQGAREQYF.

CDR3 DNA sequence: TGTGCCAGCAAATTCGGGAGATCCATGGGGGAGCAGTACTTC. This sequence encodes CASKFGRSMGEQYF. The genes are TRBV6-1 and TRBJ2-5; D perhaps matches TRBD2 (6 bases). Trimming cost V 7 bases and J 11 bases, with 23 bases left between them. The CDR3 is 14 residues long. From germline, CDR1 is MNHNS and CDR2 SASEGT.

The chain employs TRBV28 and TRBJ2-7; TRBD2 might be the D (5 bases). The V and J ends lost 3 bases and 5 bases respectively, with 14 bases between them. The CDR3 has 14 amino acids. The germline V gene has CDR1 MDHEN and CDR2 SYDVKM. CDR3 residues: CASSFGVWSHEQYF. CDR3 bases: TGTGCCAGCAGTTTCGGGGTTTGGAGCCACGAGCAGTACTTC.

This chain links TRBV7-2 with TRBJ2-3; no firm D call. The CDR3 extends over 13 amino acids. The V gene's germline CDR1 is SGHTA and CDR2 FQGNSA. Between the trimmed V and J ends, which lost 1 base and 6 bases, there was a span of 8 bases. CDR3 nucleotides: TGTGCCAGCAGCTTAGGCATGAGGGATACGCAGTATTTT. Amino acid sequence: CASSLGMRDTQYF.

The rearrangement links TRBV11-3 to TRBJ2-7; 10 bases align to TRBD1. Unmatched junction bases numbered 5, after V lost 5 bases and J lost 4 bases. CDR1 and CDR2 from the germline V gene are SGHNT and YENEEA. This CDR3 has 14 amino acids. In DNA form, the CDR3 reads TGTGCCAGCAGCCCCGGGACAGGGGAGTACGAGCAGTACTTC. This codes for CASSPGTGEYEQYF.

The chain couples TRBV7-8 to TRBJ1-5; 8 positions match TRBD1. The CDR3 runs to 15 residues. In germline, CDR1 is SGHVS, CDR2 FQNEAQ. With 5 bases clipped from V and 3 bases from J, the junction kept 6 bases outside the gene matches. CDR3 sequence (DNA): TGTGCCAGCAGCGCCTCACAGGGGGACAATCAGCCCCAGCATTTT. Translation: CASSASQGDNQPQHF.

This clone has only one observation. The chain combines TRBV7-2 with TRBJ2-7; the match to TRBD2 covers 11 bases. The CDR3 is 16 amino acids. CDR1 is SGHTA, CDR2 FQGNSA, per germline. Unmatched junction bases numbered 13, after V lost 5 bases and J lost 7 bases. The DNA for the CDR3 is TGTGCCAGCAGCCGCCGACTAGCGGGGACCCCTAAGGAGCAGTACTTC. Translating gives CASSRRLAGTPKEQYF.

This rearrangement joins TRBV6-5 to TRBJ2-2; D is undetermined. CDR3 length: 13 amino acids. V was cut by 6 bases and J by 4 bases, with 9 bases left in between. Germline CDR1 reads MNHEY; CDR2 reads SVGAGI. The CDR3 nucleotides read TGTGCCAGCAGGAGAGGCGGCACCGGGGAGCTGTTTTTT. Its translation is CASRRGGTGELFF.

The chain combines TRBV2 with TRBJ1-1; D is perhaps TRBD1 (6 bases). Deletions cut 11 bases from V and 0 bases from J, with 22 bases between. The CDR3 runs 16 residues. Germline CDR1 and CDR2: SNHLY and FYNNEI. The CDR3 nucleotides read TGTGCCCGGGCGGAGGCCAGGGGTGTTGTGAACACTGAAGCTTTCTTT. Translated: CARAEARGVVNTEAFF. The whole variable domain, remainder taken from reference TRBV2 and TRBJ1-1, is EPEVTQTPSHQVTQMGQEVILRCVPISNHLYFYWYRQILGQKVEFLVSFYNNEISEKSEIFDDQFSVERPDGSNFTLKIRSTKLEDSAMYFCARAEARGVVNTEAFFGQGTRLTVV.

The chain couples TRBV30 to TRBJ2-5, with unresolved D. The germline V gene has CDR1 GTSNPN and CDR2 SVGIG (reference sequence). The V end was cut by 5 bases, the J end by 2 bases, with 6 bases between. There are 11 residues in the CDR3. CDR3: CAWAGQETQYF. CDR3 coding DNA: TGTGCCTGGGCCGGTCAAGAGACCCAGTACTTC. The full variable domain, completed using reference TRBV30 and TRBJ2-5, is SQTIHQWPATLVQPVGSPLSLECTVEGTSNPNLYWYRQAAGRGLQLLFYSVGIGQISSEVPQNLSASRPQDRQFILSSKKLLLSDSGFYLCAWAGQETQYFGPGTRLLVL.

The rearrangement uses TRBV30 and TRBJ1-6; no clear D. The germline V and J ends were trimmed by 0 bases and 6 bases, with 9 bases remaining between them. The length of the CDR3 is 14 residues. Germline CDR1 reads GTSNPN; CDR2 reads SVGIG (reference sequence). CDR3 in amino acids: CAWSVQASNSPLHF. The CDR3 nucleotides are TGTGCCTGGAGTGTTCAAGCGAGTAATTCACCCCTCCACTTT. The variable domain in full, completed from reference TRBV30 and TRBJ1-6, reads SQTIHQWPATLVQPVGSPLSLECTVEGTSNPNLYWYRQAAGRGLQLLFYSVGIGQISSEVPQNLSASRPQDRQFILSSKKLLLSDSGFYLCAWSVQASNSPLHFGNGTRLTVT.

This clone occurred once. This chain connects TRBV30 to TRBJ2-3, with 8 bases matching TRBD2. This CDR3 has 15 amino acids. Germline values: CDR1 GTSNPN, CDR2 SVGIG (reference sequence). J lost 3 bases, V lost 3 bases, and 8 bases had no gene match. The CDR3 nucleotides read TGTGCCTGGAGCCGGGGGGGGGCTGAAACAGATACGCAGTATTTT. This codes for CAWSRGGAETDTQYF.

The CDR3 reads CASSFGTGGPTNEKLFF. The CDR3 bases are TGTGCCAGCAGCTTTGGGACAGGGGGACCAACTAATGAAAAACTGTTTTTT. The rearrangement links TRBV7-9 to TRBJ1-4, with 11 nucleotides matching TRBD1. Looked up from germline, CDR1 is SEHNR and CDR2 is FQNEAQ (reference sequence). CDR3 size: 17 residues. V dropped 3 bases and J dropped 0; count of bases not matched to a gene: 3.

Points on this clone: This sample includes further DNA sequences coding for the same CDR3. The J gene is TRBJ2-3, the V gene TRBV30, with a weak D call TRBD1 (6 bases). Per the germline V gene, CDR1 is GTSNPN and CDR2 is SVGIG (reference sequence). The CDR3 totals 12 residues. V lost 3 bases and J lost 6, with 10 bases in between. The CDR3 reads CAWSLRGDTQYF. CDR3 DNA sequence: TGTGCCTGGAGCCTAAGGGGGGATACGCAGTATTTT.

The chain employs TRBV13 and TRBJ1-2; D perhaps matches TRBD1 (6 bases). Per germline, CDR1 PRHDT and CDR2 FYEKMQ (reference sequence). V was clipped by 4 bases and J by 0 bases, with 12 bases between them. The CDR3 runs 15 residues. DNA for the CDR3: TGTGCCAGCAGCTCCCTGACAGGCGCTAACTATGGCTACACCTTC. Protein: CASSSLTGANYGYTF.

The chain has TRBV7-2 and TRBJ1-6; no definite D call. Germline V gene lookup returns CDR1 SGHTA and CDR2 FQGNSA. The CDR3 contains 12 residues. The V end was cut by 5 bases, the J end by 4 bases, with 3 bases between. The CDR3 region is CASSPYNSPLHF. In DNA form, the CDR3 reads TGTGCCAGCAGCCCTTATAATTCACCCCTCCACTTT.

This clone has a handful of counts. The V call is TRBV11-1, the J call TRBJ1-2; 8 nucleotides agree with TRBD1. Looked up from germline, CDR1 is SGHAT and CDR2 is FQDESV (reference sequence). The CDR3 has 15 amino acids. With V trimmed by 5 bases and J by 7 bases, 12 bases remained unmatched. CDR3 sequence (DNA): TGTGCCAGCAGCCCAGGGGGCAGTGGATTTGCTGGCTACACCTTC. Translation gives CASSPGGSGFAGYTF.

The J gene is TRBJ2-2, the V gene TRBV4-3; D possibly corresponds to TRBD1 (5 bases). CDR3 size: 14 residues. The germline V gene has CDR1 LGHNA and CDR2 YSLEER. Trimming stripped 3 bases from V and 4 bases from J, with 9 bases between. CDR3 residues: CASSHQGTTGELFF. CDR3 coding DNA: TGCGCCAGCAGCCATCAGGGAACCACCGGGGAGCTGTTTTTT.

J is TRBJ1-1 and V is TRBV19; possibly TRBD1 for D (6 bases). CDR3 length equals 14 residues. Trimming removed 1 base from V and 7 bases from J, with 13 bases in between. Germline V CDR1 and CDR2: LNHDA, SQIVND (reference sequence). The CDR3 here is CASSIAGVVDEAFF. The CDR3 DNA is TGTGCCAGTAGTATAGCAGGGGTAGTGGATGAAGCTTTCTTT.

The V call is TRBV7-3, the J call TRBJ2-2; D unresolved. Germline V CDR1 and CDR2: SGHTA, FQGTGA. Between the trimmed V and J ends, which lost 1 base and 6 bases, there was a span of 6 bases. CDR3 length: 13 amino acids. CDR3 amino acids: CASSLKSAGELFF. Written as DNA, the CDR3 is TGTGCCAGCAGCTTAAAATCCGCCGGGGAGCTGTTTTTT. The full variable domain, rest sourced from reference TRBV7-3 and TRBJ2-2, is GAGVSQTPSNKVTEKGKYVELRCDPISGHTALYWYRQSLGQGPEFLIYFQGTGAADDSGLPNDRFFAVRPEGSVSTLKIQRTERGDSAVYLCASSLKSAGELFFGEGSRLTVL.

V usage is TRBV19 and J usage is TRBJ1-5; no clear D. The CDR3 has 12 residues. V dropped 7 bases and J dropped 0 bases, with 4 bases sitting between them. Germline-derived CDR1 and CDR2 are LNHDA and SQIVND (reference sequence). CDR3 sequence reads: CASTGSNQPQHF. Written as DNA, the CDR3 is TGTGCCAGTACCGGTAGCAATCAGCCCCAGCATTTT.

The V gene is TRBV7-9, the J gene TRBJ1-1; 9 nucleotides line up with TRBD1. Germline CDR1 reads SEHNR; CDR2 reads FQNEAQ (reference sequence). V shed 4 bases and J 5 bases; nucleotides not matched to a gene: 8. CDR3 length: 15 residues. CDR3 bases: TGTGCCAGCAGCTCGCCTTACAGGGGGCCTACTGAAGCTTTCTTT. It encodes CASSSPYRGPTEAFF.